This passage covers 22 T cell receptor beta chains from one sample sequenced in a study of cytomegalovirus exposure and HLA in healthy donors. The primer mix had 60 Vbeta and 13 Jbeta primers. TCRdb's table, derived via immunoSEQ multiplex PCR, lists solely in-frame clones and lacks some. The data hold approximately 220,000 clones, with 70% to 80% observed a single time. Specimen: PBMCs. These receptors all come from a girl aged 2-10 years in good health and CMV-seronegative.

This clone was observed a few times. The chain carries TRBV27 and TRBJ2-7, with TRBD2 matching over 10 bases. This CDR3 region has 15 residues. Germline loops: CDR1 MNHEY, CDR2 SMNVEV (reference sequence). V trimming: 10 bases; J trimming: 5 bases; junction bases outside the gene matches: 14. The CDR3 bases are TGTGCCACCTCGACCGGAACCGGGACTAGCGACGAGCAGTACTTC. Residues: CATSTGTGTSDEQYF.

This chain uses TRBV5-6 with TRBJ1-1, with 10 bases aligning to TRBD1. V gave up 0 bases and J gave up 10 bases; unmatched junction bases: 6. CDR3 length: 14 residues. Germline CDR1 is SGHDT and CDR2 is YYEEEE. The CDR3 is CASSLGQGARVAFF. The CDR3 nucleotides are TGTGCCAGCAGCTTGGGACAGGGGGCTAGGGTAGCTTTCTTT. The complete variable domain, with remaining parts taken from reference TRBV5-6 and TRBJ1-1, reads DAGVTQSPTHLIKTRGQQVTLRCSPKSGHDTVSWYQQALGQGPQFIFQYYEEEERQRGNFPDRFSGHQFPNYSSELNVNALLLGDSALYLCASSLGQGARVAFFGQGTRLTVV.

This clone was seen a handful of times. The chain has TRBV7-6 and TRBJ2-3; D is unclear. CDR1 is SGHVS and CDR2 is FNYEAQ in the germline V gene. The V and J ends lost 5 bases and 3 bases respectively, with 12 bases between them. The CDR3 has 14 amino acids. The CDR3 here is CASSESEGTDTQYF. CDR3 DNA sequence: TGTGCCAGCAGCGAGAGCGAAGGAACAGATACGCAGTATTTT.

This rearrangement joins TRBV2 to TRBJ2-3; 7 positions agree with TRBD1. The CDR3 runs to 15 residues. CDR1 is SNHLY, CDR2 FYNNEI, per germline. V shed 3 bases and J 5 bases; nucleotides not matched to a gene: 8. For the CDR3, the DNA is TGTGCCAGCAGTGACCAAGGGGGCGTCGGAGATACGCAGTATTTT. Protein sequence: CASSDQGGVGDTQYF. Full variable domain (remainder filled in from reference TRBV2 and TRBJ2-3): EPEVTQTPSHQVTQMGQEVILRCVPISNHLYFYWYRQILGQKVEFLVSFYNNEISEKSEIFDDQFSVERPDGSNFTLKIRSTKLEDSAMYFCASSDQGGVGDTQYFGPGTRLTVL.

This clone was detected a few times. This sequence joins TRBV27 and TRBJ1-4, with 7 bases matching TRBD1. The junction had 7 bases not matched to a gene; V was cut back by 6 bases and J by 6 bases. Germline CDR1 MNHEY, CDR2 SMNVEV (reference sequence). CDR3 size: 14 residues. DNA for the CDR3: TGTGCCAGCAGGACAGACAGGGAAGATGAAAAACTGTTTTTT. This sequence encodes CASRTDREDEKLFF.

The chain joins TRBV19 to TRBJ2-7; 10 nucleotides line up with TRBD2. Germline CDR1 reads LNHDA; CDR2 reads SQIVND (reference sequence). V trimming: 5 bases; J trimming: 1 base; junction bases outside the gene matches: 11. The CDR3 runs 17 residues. CDR3 DNA: TGTGCCAGTAGTTCTCAATCCTCGGGACTAGCGTCCTACGAGCAGTACTTC. It codes for CASSSQSSGLASYEQYF.

The rearrangement joins TRBV7-3 to TRBJ2-3; perhaps TRBD1 as D (5 bases). V shed 5 bases and J shed 8 bases, with 14 bases lying between them. The CDR3 length is 13 residues. CDR1 is SGHTA, CDR2 FQGTGA, per germline. The CDR3 nucleotides are TGTGCCAGCAGCCAAGAGGCTGGGGCTACGCAGTATTTT. As protein: CASSQEAGATQYF.

The gene calls are TRBV2 and TRBJ1-1; D unresolved. Germline CDR1 SNHLY, CDR2 FYNNEI. Trimming shortened V by 2 bases and J by 8 bases, and 12 bases separated the two germline ends. CDR3 length: 13 residues. CDR3 protein: CASSERGPEEAFF. The DNA for the CDR3 is TGTGCCAGCAGTGAAAGAGGGCCGGAGGAAGCTTTCTTT. The full variable domain, with the rest looked up from reference TRBV2 and TRBJ1-1, is EPEVTQTPSHQVTQMGQEVILRCVPISNHLYFYWYRQILGQKVEFLVSFYNNEISEKSEIFDDQFSVERPDGSNFTLKIRSTKLEDSAMYFCASSERGPEEAFFGQGTRLTVV.

The chain has TRBV10-3 and TRBJ2-2; 8 bases agree with TRBD2. V shed 7 bases and J 4 bases; nucleotides not matched to a gene: 5. Germline-derived CDR1 and CDR2 are ENHRY and SYGVKD. The CDR3 contains 14 residues. DNA for the CDR3: TGTGCCATCACCCCCGGGAGGGCCACCGGGGAGCTGTTTTTT. As protein: CAITPGRATGELFF.

This clone was detected once. V and J are TRBV18 and TRBJ2-1; the match to TRBD2 covers 10 bases. Unmatched junction bases numbered 10, after V lost 6 bases and J lost 8 bases. In germline, CDR1 is KGHSH, CDR2 LQKENI. The CDR3 is 15 amino acids. Here the CDR3 DNA reads TGTGCCAGCTCTCGGACTAGCGGTCCGGGGGATGAGCAGTTCTTC. Its translation is CASSRTSGPGDEQFF.

J is TRBJ2-2 and V is TRBV18; TRBD2 aligns across 9 bases. Germline V lookup: CDR1 KGHSH, CDR2 LQKENI. V lost 8 bases and J lost 0; bases outside the gene matches: 4. The CDR3 runs 15 residues. CDR3 in DNA: TGTGCCAGCCCATTAGCGGGAGCGAACACCGGGGAGCTGTTTTTT. Translation gives CASPLAGANTGELFF.

V is TRBV27 and J is TRBJ1-2; D is possibly TRBD1 (5 bases). The ends were cut back, 5 bases at V and 2 bases at J, with 15 bases in the middle. CDR1 MNHEY and CDR2 SMNVEV come from the germline V gene (reference sequence). The CDR3 has 15 amino acids. The CDR3 spells CASSPLRGENYGYTF. DNA for the CDR3: TGTGCCAGCAGTCCCCTGCGGGGGGAAAACTATGGCTACACCTTC.

V gene TRBV9 combines with J gene TRBJ1-1; 10 nucleotides agree with TRBD1. V gave up 2 bases and J gave up 7 bases; unmatched junction bases: 5. The CDR3 runs to 14 residues. The germline CDR1 and CDR2 sequences are SGDLS and YYNGEE. CDR3 amino acids: CASSVGTGAGEAFF. As DNA, the CDR3 is TGTGCCAGCAGCGTTGGGACAGGGGCGGGTGAAGCTTTCTTT.

This clone appeared a single time. The rearrangement joins TRBV21-1 to TRBJ2-2; no check of the table's D call, TRBD1, against the DNA was made. TRBV21-1 is classified as a pseudogene. The CDR3 totals 20 residues. CDR3 amino acids: CASSKEALRDRGLDTGELFF. CDR3 nucleotide sequence: TGTGCCAGCAGCAAAGAAGCTTTGAGGGACAGGGGGCTAGACACCGGGGAGCTGTTTTTT.

The chain has TRBV2 and TRBJ2-2, with 8 bases that match TRBD1. The V gene's germline CDR1 is SNHLY and CDR2 FYNNEI. The CDR3 runs to 15 residues. The ends lost 4 bases at V and 7 bases at J; junction bases unmatched: 8. The CDR3 DNA is TGTGCCAGCAGTGGCAGGACAGGGATGGTCGGGGAGCTGTTTTTT. Amino acids: CASSGRTGMVGELFF.

This chain joins TRBV6-5 and TRBJ1-2; 8 bases align to TRBD1. Trimming removed 2 bases from V and 6 bases from J; junction bases left unmatched: 5. Germline assignment: CDR1 MNHEY and CDR2 SVGAGI. There are 14 residues in the CDR3. CDR3 sequence reads: CASSYHRGINGYTF. As DNA, the CDR3 is TGTGCCAGCAGTTACCACAGGGGGATCAATGGCTACACCTTC.

This chain links TRBV4-2 with TRBJ2-7; 10 bases are a match to TRBD1. Germline CDR1 reads LGHNA; CDR2 reads YNFKEQ. CDR3 length: 15 residues. Trimming removed 3 bases from V and 2 bases from J; junction bases left unmatched: 4. The CDR3 coding sequence is TGTGCCAGCAGCCAGCGGGACAGGGGCACCTACGAGCAGTACTTC. Protein sequence: CASSQRDRGTYEQYF.

The rearrangement uses TRBV4-2 and TRBJ1-2; tentative D call: TRBD1 (5 bases). The CDR3 totals 15 residues. Germline CDR1 reads LGHNA; CDR2 reads YNFKEQ. Trimming took off 3 bases at V and 4 bases at J, with 15 bases between the two ends. The CDR3 nucleotides are TGTGCCAGCAGCCACTCGGAGGGGTTAGGCTATGGCTACACCTTC. Translating gives CASSHSEGLGYGYTF.

The rearrangement uses TRBV5-4 and TRBJ1-1; no firm D call. With 0 bases removed from V and 5 bases from J, the gap between germline ends came to 11 bases. Germline CDR1 is SGHNT and CDR2 is YYREEE (reference sequence). The CDR3 is 14 amino acids. CDR3 sequence reads: CASSLAKGGTEAFF. The DNA for the CDR3 is TGTGCCAGCAGCTTGGCCAAGGGAGGTACTGAAGCTTTCTTT.

The CDR3 protein is CASSLYPTGGYGYTF. In DNA, the CDR3 is TGTGCCAGCAGTTTATACCCGACAGGGGGCTATGGCTACACCTTC. This chain connects TRBV27 to TRBJ1-2; 9 bases match TRBD1. This CDR3 has 15 residues. V gave up 1 base and J gave up 4 bases; unmatched junction bases: 4. CDR1 and CDR2 (germline): MNHEY, SMNVEV (reference sequence).

V gene TRBV6-1 combines with J gene TRBJ1-2, with TRBD1 as a possible D gene (5 bases). Trimming left V 7 bases short and J 1 base short, with 13 bases between. The length of the CDR3 is 14 residues. Germline values: CDR1 MNHNS, CDR2 SASEGT. The CDR3 DNA follows: TGTGCCAGCACCGACAGACAAAGTAACTATGGCTACACCTTC. It encodes CASTDRQSNYGYTF.

V is TRBV11-2 and J is TRBJ1-4, with D hard to call. V gave up 3 bases and J gave up 7 bases, with 9 bases separating them. This CDR3 contains 13 residues. From germline, CDR1 is SGHAT and CDR2 FQNNGV. CDR3: CASSFSGSEKLFF. The CDR3 DNA is TGTGCCAGCAGCTTTTCTGGGAGTGAAAAACTGTTTTTT.